The next 14 T cell receptor beta chains were all read from a single sample in a study of Graves' ophthalmopathy and Graves' hyperthyroidism. Scientists amplified the TCR beta CDR3 regions from RNA transcripts. After a first-round RT-PCR with HTBI primers, a second-round multiplex PCR was run. Using its own MiXCR run on the multiplex PCR reads, TCRdb lists one record per CDR3 protein. This table holds some 1.1 million distinct CDR3 sequences, about 36% found once. Sequences were obtained from peripheral blood or thyroid tissue (not recorded which). The source is an adult man with Graves' hyperthyroidism.

The chain joins TRBV29-1 to TRBJ2-6, with D hard to call. Germline V gene data show CDR1 as SQVTM and CDR2 as ANQGSEA. This CDR3 region has 13 residues. V lost 3 bases and J 4 bases, leaving 7 bases between the germline ends. CDR3 sequence: CSVDSAGANVLTF. DNA for the CDR3: TGCAGCGTTGATTCGGCAGGGGCCAACGTCCTGACTTTC. Full variable domain (outside the CDR3, taken from reference TRBV29-1 and TRBJ2-6): SAVISQKPSRDICQRGTSLTIQCQVDSQVTMMFWYRQQPGQSLTLIATANQGSEATYESGFVIDKFPISRPNLTFSTLTVSNMSPEDSSIYLCSVDSAGANVLTFGAGSRLTVL.

This clonotype was recorded at least ten times. The chain joins TRBV20-1 to TRBJ2-7; perhaps TRBD2 as D (6 bases). Germline loops: CDR1 DFQATT, CDR2 SNEGSKA (reference sequence). Between the trimmed V and J ends, which lost 6 bases and 5 bases, there was a span of 17 bases. This CDR3 contains 13 residues. This CDR3 reads CSATTSGSHEQYF. DNA for the CDR3: TGCAGTGCGACGACTAGTGGGTCTCACGAGCAGTACTTC.

The rearrangement uses TRBV20-1 and TRBJ1-4, with 7 bases aligning to TRBD1. Per the germline V gene, CDR1 is DFQATT and CDR2 is SNEGSKA (reference sequence). V gave up 4 bases and J gave up 5 bases; unmatched junction bases: 4. The CDR3 sequence is 13 residues long. The CDR3 nucleotides are TGCAGTGCTACGACAGGGACCAATGAAAAACTGTTTTTT. This translates into CSATTGTNEKLFF.

Remarks on this clonotype: The germline gene is not matched at one end of the junction; a read error may be the cause. V is TRBV7-2 and J is TRBJ2-7, with D maybe TRBD2 (5 bases). The germline V gene has CDR1 SGHTA and CDR2 FQGNSA. CDR3 size: 14 residues. This CDR3 reads CASSPGGSEKTQCF. The CDR3 nucleotides read TGCGCCAGCAGCCCCGGAGGTAGCGAGAAGACCCAGTGCTTC.

V is TRBV7-9 and J is TRBJ1-1, with 9 positions matching TRBD1. V lost 5 bases to trimming and J lost 5 bases; unmatched junction nucleotides: 6. CDR1 and CDR2 (germline): SEHNR, FQNEAQ (reference sequence). The CDR3 length is 14 residues. CDR3 amino acids: CASSETGGFTEAFF. CDR3 DNA sequence: TGTGCCAGCAGCGAGACAGGGGGTTTTACTGAAGCTTTCTTT.

The chain uses TRBV2 and TRBJ1-2; a weak D match, TRBD1 (5 bases). Per the germline V gene, CDR1 is SNHLY and CDR2 is FYNNEI. Between the trimmed V and J ends, which lost 6 bases and 4 bases, there was a span of 15 bases. The CDR3 sequence is 14 residues long. CDR3 amino acids: CASSAGTASYGYTF. CDR3 DNA: TGTGCCAGCAGCGCAGGGACGGCGAGCTATGGCTACACCTTC.

In this sample, this clonotype turned up a few times. The chain uses TRBV4-1 and TRBJ1-6, with TRBD1 matching over 9 bases. There are 17 residues in the CDR3. J gave up 8 bases and V 4 bases, and 12 bases lay outside the gene matches. In germline, CDR1 is MGHRA, CDR2 YSYEKL. The CDR3 sequence is CASSLRHGTGPDSPLHF. CDR3 DNA sequence: TGCGCCAGCAGCCTACGCCACGGGACAGGGCCGGATTCACCCCTCCACTTT.

This clonotype was observed a handful of times. The rearrangement joins TRBV4-3 to TRBJ2-7; D remains ambiguous. The CDR3 totals 14 residues. CDR1 is LGHNA, CDR2 YSLEER, per germline. V dropped 0 bases and J dropped 4 bases, with 10 bases sitting between them. DNA of the CDR3: TGCGCCAGCAGCCAAGATCTGGTCAATTACGAGCAGTACTTC. Its protein is CASSQDLVNYEQYF.

The gene calls are TRBV14 and TRBJ2-7, with unresolved D. Germline V gene data show CDR1 as SGHDN and CDR2 as FVKESK. The CDR3 has 14 amino acids. Trimming cost V 6 bases and J 0 bases, with 12 bases left between them. In nucleotides, the CDR3 is TGTGCCAGCAGGCCCCCGAGATCCTCCTACGAGCAGTACTTC. Its protein product is CASRPPRSSYEQYF.

This clonotype was detected many times. The V gene is TRBV20-1, the J gene TRBJ2-6; the D is unclear. Germline lookup yields CDR1 DFQATT and CDR2 SNEGSKA (reference sequence). Trimming removed 8 bases from V and 0 bases from J, with 5 bases in between. CDR3 length: 12 residues. The CDR3 sequence: CSWISGANVLTF. CDR3 coding DNA: TGCAGTTGGATCTCTGGGGCCAACGTCCTGACTTTC.

This clonotype was observed many times. This chain joins TRBV19 and TRBJ1-5; 7 bases map to TRBD1. J lost 2 bases, V lost 5 bases, and 6 bases had no gene match. This CDR3 contains 15 residues. The germline gives CDR1 LNHDA, CDR2 SQIVND (reference sequence). CDR3 coding DNA: TGTGCCAGTAGTGTCACAGGGGCTGGCAATCAGCCCCAGCATTTT. Translation gives CASSVTGAGNQPQHF.

This clonotype occurred many times. J is TRBJ1-5 and V is TRBV11-2; D perhaps matches TRBD1 (5 bases). Trimming removed 1 base at V and 4 bases at J, with 11 bases between. In germline, CDR1 is SGHAT, CDR2 FQNNGV. This CDR3 region has 15 residues. CDR3 region: CASSLVGSGNQPQHF. The CDR3, as DNA: TGTGCCAGCAGCTTAGTTGGGTCAGGGAATCAGCCCCAGCATTTT.

The chain recombines TRBV20-1 with TRBJ2-7; tentatively, D is TRBD1 (10 bases). Between the trimmed V and J ends, which lost 1 base and 6 bases, there was a span of 28 bases. Germline CDR1 and CDR2: DFQATT and SNEGSKA (reference sequence). CDR3 length: 18 residues. The CDR3 reads CSARARDRGIAGVIEQYF. The CDR3 DNA sequence: TGCAGTGCTAGAGCCCGGGACAGGGGTATAGCGGGAGTGATCGAGCAGTACTTC.

This clonotype appeared many times. One end of the junction fails to match germline, which may point to a read error. The rearrangement uses TRBV5-1 and TRBJ1-5, with 8 bases that match TRBD1. The CDR3 totals 15 residues. Germline V lookup: CDR1 SGHRS, CDR2 YFSETQ. This CDR3 reads CASSSGGQAHQAQHF. CDR3 sequence (DNA): TGCGCCAGCAGCTCCGGGGGACAGGCCCATCAGGCCCAGCATTTT.